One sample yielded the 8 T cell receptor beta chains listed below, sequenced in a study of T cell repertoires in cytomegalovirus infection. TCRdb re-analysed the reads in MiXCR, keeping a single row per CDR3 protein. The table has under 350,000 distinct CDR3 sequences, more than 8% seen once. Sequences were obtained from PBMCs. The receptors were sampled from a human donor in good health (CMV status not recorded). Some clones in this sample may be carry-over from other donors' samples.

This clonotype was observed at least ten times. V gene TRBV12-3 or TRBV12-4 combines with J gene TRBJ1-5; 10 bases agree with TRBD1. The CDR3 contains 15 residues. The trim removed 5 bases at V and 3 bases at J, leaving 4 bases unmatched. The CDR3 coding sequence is TGTGCCAGCAGTCCGGGACAGGGGAACAATCAGCCCCAGCATTTT. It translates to CASSPGQGNNQPQHF.

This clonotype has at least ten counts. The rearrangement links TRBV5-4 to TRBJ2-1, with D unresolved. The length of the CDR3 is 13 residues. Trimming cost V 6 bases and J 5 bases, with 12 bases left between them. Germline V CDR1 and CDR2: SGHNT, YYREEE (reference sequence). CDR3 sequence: CASMVRADNEQFF. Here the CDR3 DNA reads TGTGCCAGCATGGTCCGCGCGGACAATGAGCAGTTCTTC.

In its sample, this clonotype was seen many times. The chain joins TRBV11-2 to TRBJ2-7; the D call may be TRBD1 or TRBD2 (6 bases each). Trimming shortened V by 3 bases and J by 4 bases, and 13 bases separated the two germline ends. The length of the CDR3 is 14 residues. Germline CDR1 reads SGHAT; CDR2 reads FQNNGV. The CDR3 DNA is TGTGCCAGCAGCTTGCGAGGGGGGCGGTACGAGCAGTACTTC. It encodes CASSLRGGRYEQYF.

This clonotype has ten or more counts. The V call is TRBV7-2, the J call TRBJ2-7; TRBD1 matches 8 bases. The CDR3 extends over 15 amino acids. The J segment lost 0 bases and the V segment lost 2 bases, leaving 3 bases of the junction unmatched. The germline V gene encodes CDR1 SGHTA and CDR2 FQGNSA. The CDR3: CASSLFRGPSYEQYF. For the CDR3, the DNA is TGTGCCAGCAGCTTATTCAGGGGGCCCTCCTACGAGCAGTACTTC.

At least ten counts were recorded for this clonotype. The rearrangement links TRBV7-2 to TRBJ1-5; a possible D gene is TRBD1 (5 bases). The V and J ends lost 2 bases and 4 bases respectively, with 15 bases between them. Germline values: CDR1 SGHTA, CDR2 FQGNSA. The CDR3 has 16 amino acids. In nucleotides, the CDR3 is TGTGCCAGCAGCTTAATAGCAGGGAGGGAGAATCAGCCCCAGCATTTT. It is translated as CASSLIAGRENQPQHF.

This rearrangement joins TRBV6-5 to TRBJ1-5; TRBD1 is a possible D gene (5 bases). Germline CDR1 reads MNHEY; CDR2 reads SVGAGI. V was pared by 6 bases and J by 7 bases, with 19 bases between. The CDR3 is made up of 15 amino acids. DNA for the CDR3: TGTGCCAGCAGGTCTAGAGGCCAGGGTGAACAGCCCCAGCATTTT. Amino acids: CASRSRGQGEQPQHF.

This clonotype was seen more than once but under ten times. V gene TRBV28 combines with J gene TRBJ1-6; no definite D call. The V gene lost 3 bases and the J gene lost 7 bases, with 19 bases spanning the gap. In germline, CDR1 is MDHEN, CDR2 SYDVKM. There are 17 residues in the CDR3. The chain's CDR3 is CASSFGGSGLWNSPLHF. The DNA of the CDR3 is TGTGCCAGCAGTTTTGGAGGGTCGGGGTTATGGAATTCACCCCTCCACTTT.

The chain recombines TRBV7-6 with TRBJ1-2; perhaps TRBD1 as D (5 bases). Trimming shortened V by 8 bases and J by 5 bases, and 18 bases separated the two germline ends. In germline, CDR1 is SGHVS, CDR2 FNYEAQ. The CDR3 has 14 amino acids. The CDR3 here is CASHATTAKYGYTF. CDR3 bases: TGTGCCAGCCACGCCACGACAGCGAAATATGGCTACACCTTC.